Listed below are T cell receptor beta chains from one sample, sequenced in a study of T cells after yellow fever vaccination. MiXCR, run by TCRdb on the 5' RACE reads, gives a single entry per CDR3 protein. This sample yields around 150,000 distinct CDR3 sequences, of which 6% to 7.5% are seen a single time; more than 2.5% belongs to the top ten. The sample in question was CD4+ T cells sorted from PBMCs, obtained around 5 days after the first yellow fever vaccination. These receptors were obtained from a man aged 18-30 years who received the YFV17D yellow fever vaccine. Each CDR3 is given with its conserved first and last residue. D genes are given only for firm matches. Expanded clones are given a class, and other clones once, few, many or no size at all.

clone_size cdr3_length d_call j_call v_call cdr3_nt cdr3_aa
many 14 . TRBJ1-1 TRBV20-1 TGCAGTGCTAGATACGGGGCGCGGGACACTGAAGCTTTCTTT CSARYGARDTEAFF
few 15 . TRBJ1-6 TRBV25-1 TGTGCCAGCAGAGAGACCCTCGGGGTCAATTCACCCCTCCACTTT CASRETLGVNSPLHF
many 12 . TRBJ2-5 TRBV9 TGTGCCAGCAGCGTAAGAGGGGAGACCCAGTACTTC CASSVRGETQYF
many 14 . TRBJ2-1 TRBV2 TGTGCCAGCAGTCCGGGTCTCTCCTACAATGAGCAGTTCTTC CASSPGLSYNEQFF
many 14 . TRBJ1-1 TRBV5-1 TGCGCCAGCAGCTCTGGACACTCGAACACTGAAGCTTTCTTT CASSSGHSNTEAFF
. 14 TRBD1 TRBJ1-1 TRBV7-8 TGTGCCAGCAGCTATACAGGGGGCATGGGGGAAGCTTTCTTT CASSYTGGMGEAFF
many 14 . TRBJ2-2 TRBV9 TGTGCCAGCAGCCCCGAGAGCGACACCGGGGAGCTGTTTTTT CASSPESDTGELFF
many 16 TRBD1 TRBJ1-5 TRBV6-2/TRBV6-3 TGTGCCACCCTAACGGGAGGGGGCTATAGCAATCAGCCCCAGCATTTT CATLTGGGYSNQPQHF
many 17 TRBD1 TRBJ1-6 TRBV4-1 TGCGCCAGCAGCCAAAGACAGGGGGATCGCTTTAATTCACCCCTCCACTTT CASSQRQGDRFNSPLHF
many 17 . TRBJ2-7 TRBV5-1 TGCGCCAGCAGCTTGGCCGATGGGGGGAACCTCTCCTACGAGCAGTACTTC CASSLADGGNLSYEQYF
many 14 . TRBJ2-7 TRBV12-3/TRBV12-4 TGTGCCAGCAGCCCAGGGCTAAGCTCCTACGAGCAGTACTTC CASSPGLSSYEQYF
few 14 . TRBJ2-7 TRBV29-1 TGCAGCGCCACAGGCAAAGCATCCTCCTACGAGCAGTACTTC CSATGKASSYEQYF
. 15 . TRBJ1-6 TRBV20-1 TGCAGTGCAAACGGGCCAGGGTTGGCTAATTCACCCCTCCACTTT CSANGPGLANSPLHF
many 14 . TRBJ1-1 TRBV4-3 TGCGCCAGCAGCCAGGGCGCGGACGCCAAAGGAGCTTTCTTT CASSQGADAKGAFF
many 14 . TRBJ2-3 TRBV12-3/TRBV12-4 TGTGCCAGCAGTTTGACAGCTAGCACAGATACGCAGTATTTT CASSLTASTDTQYF
many 16 TRBD2 TRBJ2-3 TRBV20-1 TGCAGTGCTAGACCCTGGACTAGCGGTAGCACAGATACGCAGTATTTT CSARPWTSGSTDTQYF
. 15 . TRBJ1-4 TRBV5-1 TGCGCCAGCCAGATGGGGTTGGGGACTAATGAAAAACTGTTTTTT CASQMGLGTNEKLFF
many 15 . TRBJ1-1 TRBV20-1 TGCAGTGCTAGAGATCAGCCAGCCTTAAACACTGAAGCTTTCTTT CSARDQPALNTEAFF
. 13 . TRBJ1-5 TRBV4-1 TGCGCCAGCAGCCAAGATATAGATCAGCCCCAGCATTTT CASSQDIDQPQHF
. 13 . TRBJ2-7 TRBV5-6 TGTGCCATCAGCCCCGGTTTCCCCTACGAGCAGTACTTC CAISPGFPYEQYF
many 13 . TRBJ2-7 TRBV7-2 TGTGCCAGCAGCTTAGTTCAGGCCCACGAGCAGTACTTC CASSLVQAHEQYF
many 17 TRBD1 TRBJ2-3 TRBV5-1 TGCGCCAGCAGCTTGGCGGGACAGGGGGCGTTTTCAGATACGCAGTATTTT CASSLAGQGAFSDTQYF
many 14 . TRBJ2-5 TRBV5-1 TGCGCCAGCAGCTTTGGGGCCAGGGAGGCGACCCAGTACTTC CASSFGAREATQYF
. 16 . TRBJ1-5 TRBV18 TGTGCCAGCTCTCCTCAGACAGGACGTAGCAATCAGCCCCAGCATTTT CASSPQTGRSNQPQHF
. 16 TRBD2 TRBJ2-1 TRBV2 TGTGCCAGCAGGAGTGGCGGGACTAGCGGGGGGTATGAGCAGTTCTTC CASRSGGTSGGYEQFF
few 14 . TRBJ1-1 TRBV12-3/TRBV12-4 TGTGCCAGCAGTCCAACTGGGGGATACACTGAAGCTTTCTTT CASSPTGGYTEAFF
many 13 . TRBJ2-2 TRBV7-2 TGTGCCAGCAGCTTAGGGTCGGCCGGGGAGCTGTTTTTT CASSLGSAGELFF
many 13 TRBD1 TRBJ1-1 TRBV5-1 TGCGCCAGCGGACAGGGGGGCGGCACTGAAGCTTTCTTT CASGQGGGTEAFF
few 14 TRBD2 TRBJ2-5 TRBV5-4 TGTGCCAGCAGAACTCTAGCGGGGACAGAGACCCAGTACTTC CASRTLAGTETQYF
many 14 TRBD2 TRBJ2-7 TRBV15 TGTGCCACCTCCCGGGGGGAGGGGACCTACGAGCAGTACTTC CATSRGEGTYEQYF
many 13 . TRBJ2-5 TRBV5-1 TGCGCCAGCAGCCGTACAACCCAAGAGACCCAGTACTTC CASSRTTQETQYF
. 15 TRBD1 TRBJ1-1 TRBV20-1 TGCAGTGCTAGAGTCGCGGGACAGGGGAACACTGAAGCTTTCTTT CSARVAGQGNTEAFF
. 14 . TRBJ1-2 TRBV12-3/TRBV12-4 TGTGCCAGCAGCCTGACGAGGGAGAGCTATGGCTACACCTTC CASSLTRESYGYTF
many 15 TRBD2 TRBJ2-1 TRBV12-3/TRBV12-4 TGTGCCAGCAGGCGGACTAGCGGGGGGTACAATGAGCAGTTCTTC CASRRTSGGYNEQFF
. 11 . TRBJ1-1 TRBV7-2 TGTGCCAGCAGCTTATTCCTTGGAGCTTTCTTT CASSLFLGAFF
. 15 . TRBJ1-3 TRBV9 TGTGCCAGCAGCCCGACGACGGAATCTGGAAACACCATATATTTT CASSPTTESGNTIYF
many 12 . TRBJ1-1 TRBV4-1 TGCGCCAGCAGCCAAGTTGGGGGCCGAGCTTTCTTT CASSQVGGRAFF
. 15 TRBD1 TRBJ1-4 TRBV28 TGTGCCAGCAGTCCCGGGACAGGGAAAGGTGAAAAACTGTTTTTT CASSPGTGKGEKLFF
. 13 . TRBJ2-5 TRBV11-3 TGTGCCAGTTCACAGGGCTGGAGGGAGACCCAGTACTTC CASSQGWRETQYF
many 11 . TRBJ2-5 TRBV5-6 TGTGCCAGCAGTATTAGGGAGACCCAGTACTTC CASSIRETQYF
many 14 TRBD2 TRBJ2-1 TRBV20-1 TGCAGTGCTGTGACTAGCGGGGGACTTGGTGAGCAGTTCTTC CSAVTSGGLGEQFF
many 15 . TRBJ2-1 TRBV5-1 TGCGCCAGCAGCCCGGTAGGGGTCTCCTACAATGAGCAGTTCTTC CASSPVGVSYNEQFF
few 13 . TRBJ2-1 TRBV6-2/TRBV6-3 TGTGCCAGCAGTCCGTCCCACTACAATGAGCAGTTCTTC CASSPSHYNEQFF
many 16 TRBD1 TRBJ1-5 TRBV10-2 TGCGCCAGCAGTCCCTTGGGGGGGACAGGGTATCAGCCCCAGCATTTT CASSPLGGTGYQPQHF
few 11 . TRBJ1-2 TRBV19 TGTGCCAGTAGTCGTTGGGTTGGCTACACCTTC CASSRWVGYTF
few 13 . TRBJ1-2 TRBV11-2 TGTGCCAGCAGCTTAGATCTGACGCACGGCTACACCTTC CASSLDLTHGYTF
. 14 TRBD2 TRBJ2-2 TRBV15 TGTGCCATAAAGGGCGGGGGTCACACCGGGGAGCTGTTTTTT CAIKGGGHTGELFF
. 14 . TRBJ2-5 TRBV20-1 TGCAGCCTCAAAAGGGGAGCTAGCCAAGAGACCCAGTACTTC CSLKRGASQETQYF
many 13 TRBD1 TRBJ1-4 TRBV12-3/TRBV12-4 TGTGCCAGCAGCCGCCCGGGACAGCTAATACTGTTTTTT CASSRPGQLILFF
many 13 . TRBJ1-1 TRBV20-1 TGCAGTGCTAGTAATAGCTTAAACACTGAAGCTTTCTTT CSASNSLNTEAFF
few 14 . TRBJ1-1 TRBV10-3 TGTGCCATCAGTGGAACCAGCATGAACACTGAAGCTTTCTTT CAISGTSMNTEAFF
few 17 . TRBJ2-3 TRBV5-1 TGCGCCAGCAGCCGAAAATTACGAGGGGCTACTACAGATACGCAGTATTTT CASSRKLRGATTDTQYF
many 15 . TRBJ2-1 TRBV11-1 TGTGCCAGCAGCGCGGACCCGCGCTCCTACAATGAGCAGTTCTTC CASSADPRSYNEQFF